This T cell receptor (beta chain) was recorded in a study of blood T cell repertoires in COVID-19. Across the whole study: Material from acute and convalescent COVID-19 was sourced from the United States, Italy and Spain. The cDNA or gDNA used as material had been derived from T cells, B-cell-depleted T cells, or PBMCs.

Per the original methods: Researchers report that nucleated cell counts were estimated from reference gene primer amplification. Measured with immunoSEQ multiplex PCR; TCRdb has only the in-frame clones, and not every one. V and J calls and clone size follow that table, whereas D and trimming were derived from the DNA. The sample lists about 190,000 clones; approximately 90% were seen once. V lost 3 bases to trimming and J lost 2 bases, with 15 bases between them. Germline V gene sequence: CDR1 MNHEY, CDR2 SMNVEV (reference sequence). The CDR3 spans 16 residues. The specimen sequenced was peripheral blood. The chain links TRBV27 to TRBJ2-3; TRBD1 is a possible D gene (5 bases). The source is a man aged 30 to 39 with acute or convalescent COVID-19. CDR3 protein: CASSFIFTGATDTQYF. CDR3 nucleotide sequence: TGTGCCAGCAGTTTTATTTTTACAGGTGCCACAGATACGCAGTATTTT.